This T cell receptor beta chain was profiled in a study of cytotoxic CD8 clonotypes in ibrutinib-treated CLL (dated by TCRdb to the early 2020s). Regarding the complete study: The cohort included about 15 treatment-naive and eleven to twelve relapsed/refractory patients; around 17 were IGHV unmutated. Responses were partial in 24 patients and complete in 2; after median about 68 months follow-up, around 15 stayed in remission and about 12 progressed. Response samples were taken after a median of approximately eleven months on treatment, ranging from about 6 to 40 months. On average, each sample yielded 255,043 productive templates and around 100,000 productive rearrangements. Of the approximately 86 people in the trial, approximately 24 had longitudinal samples available. Cryopreserved peripheral blood mononuclear cells were obtained before treatment, at response, and at either sustained remission or disease progression. All remission and progressive disease samples were collected while patients were still receiving ibrutinib.

About this clone: The antigen this receptor binds is unknown. No per-base quality is available; no much larger clone lies one base away.

Overall study results and their limits: Baseline clonality exceeded that of age-matched healthy donors and correlated strongly with circulating CD8+ T-cell counts. Sustained-remission and progressing patients did not have matched sampling times, and lymph node repertoires were not examined. An increase in clonality was observed at ibrutinib response, with clonality remaining stable during sustained remission and falling back toward baseline at progression. Public clonotypes were found to be uncommon and were observed to contract or remain stable during treatment; the increase in clonality was shown to reflect expansion of private clonotypes at ibrutinib response.

The germline ends are 9 bases apart after V is trimmed by 6 bases and J by 8 bases. From the germline V gene, CDR1 is SGHTA and CDR2 is FQGNSA. CDR3 length: 11 amino acids, cysteine to phenylalanine. The CDR3 DNA has 33 bases and is translated from base 1. According to the study, the label for this sample's time point signals: approximately 25 months on ibrutinib. For TCR beta library preparation, approximately 2 micrograms of genomic DNA was extracted from cryopreserved PBMCs. Longitudinal blood samples from CLL patients on ibrutinib monotherapy were analyzed using high-throughput TCR beta sequencing. The patients were enrolled in a single-center, open-label phase 2 trial of ibrutinib monotherapy. Each clonotype received, on average, about 9.7x coverage in deep resolution sequencing performed on a MiSeq, where the target depth lay between 1 in 1 million and 1 in 200,000 T cells. The immunoSEQ hsTCRB Kit was used to generate TCR beta libraries. The original pipeline was this. The data were analyzed with ImmunoSEQ Analyzer and ImmunoSEQ Data Assistant, and V, D and J gene assignments followed IMGT definitions. Clonality, which ranges from 0 to 1, was calculated as one minus the normalized Shannon entropy of productive rearrangement frequencies. Public clonotype analysis was restricted to overrepresented clonotypes comprising at least 0.05% of each patient's repertoire. About a dozen repertoires from age-matched healthy donors, obtained from immuneACCESS, served as clonality controls. The clones in this table, taken by TCRdb from immuneACCESS, are in-frame only. Not every clone is retained; where verified, under half of the shortfall comes from an unresolved V gene, and the cause of the rest is unknown. V and J calls and clone size are given by that table; D and trimming were obtained from the DNA. This sample holds more than 110,000 clones; 76% were observed only once. Of the sample, 4.5% to 6.5% is held by the ten largest clones.

The origin of this receptor is a human donor with chronic lymphocytic leukemia. Rearrangement joined TRBV7-2 to TRBJ2-3, with the D segment identity uncertain. Sequencing was performed on PBMCs, taken after 24 months of ibrutinib treatment. The CDR3 has the sequence CASSELGTQYF. The DNA reads TGTGCCAGCAGTGAACTCGGTACGCAGTATTTT.